This T cell receptor beta chain was identified during a study of T cell repertoires in aging, cancer and after chemotherapy. The wider study: Donors were grouped into six age bands spanning 30 or younger through 70 or older.

Rearranged V-D-J TRB sequences were amplified with a mixed TRB-A/B primer pool. TCRdb itself ran the multiplex PCR reads through MiXCR, one entry per CDR3 protein. The data show about 3,800 distinct CDR3 sequences, less than 35% seen once. The CDR3 is made up of 15 amino acids. CDR1 and CDR2 (germline): SGHDT, YYEEEE. The V end lost 1 base, the J end lost 2 bases, and 11 bases lay between the germline ends. General study findings and limits: No conclusions about immunological memory after chemotherapy can be drawn from the repertoire data.

The template was genomic DNA from peripheral blood, not RNA. Details on this clonotype: What it recognizes is unknown. A read error may be the cause here, since a much bigger clone is one base away.

This TCR was sampled from a human donor with a solid tumor. The chain links TRBV5-6 to TRBJ2-3, with a tentative D call TRBD2 (6 bases). Sequenced material: blood. CDR3 in DNA: TGTGCCAGCAGCTTGTACGGGGGTCTCACAGATACGCAGTATTTT. This codes for CASSLYGGLTDTQYF.